The clone carrying this T cell receptor beta chain was seen a few times. Combining a sample-barcoded 5' primer with a J-beta primer mix, a second PCR ran for roughly 6 to 12 cycles. Each CDR3 protein is one row after TCRdb ran MiXCR on the 5' RACE reads. The sample contains over 750,000 distinct CDR3 sequences, 25% of which appear only once. These data come from a study of blood T cells in healthy people across ages. These data also formed part of another study, on T cells of mothers and their children.

The source is a boy between 5 and 17 years old in good health. Specimen: blood.

The CDR3 loop reads CASSEYFTSGPNTGELFF. DNA of the CDR3: TGTGCCAGCAGTGAATATTTTACTAGCGGGCCGAACACCGGGGAGCTGTTTTTT. The chain carries TRBV25-1 and TRBJ2-2; 9 bases line up with TRBD2. CDR1 MGHDK and CDR2 SYGVNS come from the germline V gene. The CDR3 contains 18 residues. The V segment lost 0 bases and the J segment 0 bases; nucleotides outside the gene matches: 5.